Here is one TCR beta chain with its context. This sample stems from a study of OX40 agonist ivuxolimab in advanced cancers. Per germline, CDR1 SGHDT and CDR2 YYEEEE. This CDR3 has 16 amino acids. The J segment lost 7 bases and the V segment lost 2 bases, leaving 14 bases of the junction unmatched. The repertoire was sequenced with immunoSEQ multiplex PCR; TCRdb's copy has only in-frame clones and lacks some. In the table there are approximately 90,000 clones, under 95% of which are singletons. Material: CD4+ or CD8+ T cells sorted from blood, obtained in a trial of the OX40 agonist ivuxolimab. The chain employs TRBV5-6 and TRBJ2-7; TRBD1 matches at 8 bases. This receptor was taken from an adult with an advanced solid tumor such as melanoma, head and neck, liver or kidney cancer. This chain's CDR3 is CASSLNKAGGRWEQYF. The CDR3 nucleotides are TGTGCCAGCAGCTTAAATAAGGCAGGGGGCAGGTGGGAGCAGTACTTC.